The source of this T cell receptor beta chain is a study of technical replicates of blood from several donors (dated by TCRdb to about 2017). The CDR3 numbers 13 residues from cysteine through phenylalanine. Only the CDR3 region is kept as DNA, spanning 39 bases read in frame from base 1. The germline V gene encodes CDR1 LNHNV and CDR2 YYDKDF (reference sequence). V is shortened by 3 bases, J by 2 bases, and the region joining them spans 6 bases. As to this clone: Its antigen is currently not known. No per-base quality is available; no much larger clone lies one base away.

Library prep was done by the immunoSEQ multiplex PCR assay. TCRdb's version of the immuneACCESS table is confined to in-frame rearrangements and falls short of the full clone set. An unresolved V gene accounts for under half of the shortfall where checked; the remainder is of unknown origin. In all, the sample holds about 85,000 clones, and less than 95% of those were seen once. In total, the top ten clones hold around 0.25% of the sample. The sequence links TRBV15 to TRBJ2-3, with no reliable assignment of the D segment. The sequence came from a human donor in good health. Sequencing input: T cells isolated from PBMCs. The bases read TGTGCCACCAGCAGGGAGAACACAGATACGCAGTATTTT. Its translation is CATSRENTDTQYF.